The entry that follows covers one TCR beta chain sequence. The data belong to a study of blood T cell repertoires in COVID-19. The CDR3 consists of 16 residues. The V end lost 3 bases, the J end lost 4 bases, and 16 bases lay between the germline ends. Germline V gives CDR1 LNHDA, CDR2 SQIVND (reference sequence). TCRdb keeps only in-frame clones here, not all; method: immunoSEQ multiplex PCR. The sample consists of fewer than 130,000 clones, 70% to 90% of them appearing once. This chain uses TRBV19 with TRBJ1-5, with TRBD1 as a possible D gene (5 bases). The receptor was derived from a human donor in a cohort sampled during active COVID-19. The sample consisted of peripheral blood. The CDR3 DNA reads TGTGCCAGTAGTATTGGAGGGGTCTTAGGGAATCAGCCCCAGCATTTT. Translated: CASSIGGVLGNQPQHF. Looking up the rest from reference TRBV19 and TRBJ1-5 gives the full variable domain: DGGITQSPKYLFRKEGQNVTLSCEQNLNHDAMYWYRQDPGQGLRLIYYSQIVNDFQKGDIAEGYSVSREKKESFPLTVTSAQKNPTAFYLCASSIGGVLGNQPQHFGDGTRLSIL.